The table lists the clone carrying this T cell receptor (beta chain) with a few counts. Its specificity is unknown. At one end, the junction sequence differs from germline, possibly due to a read error. The CDR3 extends over 14 amino acids. Germline V gives CDR1 SGHTA, CDR2 FQGNSA. These data belong to a study of T cell repertoires in cytomegalovirus infection. Study overall: Based on public TCR beta signatures, there were indications of CMV infection and of a matching HLA type. Whole-study results and caveats: Ex vivo, HLA-C-restricted CMV-specific TCR beta clonotypes prevailed over the rest of the response. The study identified carriers of CMV plus the relevant HLA from cumulative public TCR beta family frequency.

Using its own MiXCR run on the reads, TCRdb lists one record per CDR3 protein. This table holds about 740,000 distinct CDR3 sequences, less than 40% found once. The receptor was derived from a human donor in good health (CMV status not recorded). Some clones in this sample may be carry-over from other donors' samples. The rearrangement uses TRBV7-2 and TRBJ2-4; either TRBD1 or TRBD2 may fit D (6 bases each). The sample consisted of PBMCs. This CDR3 reads CASTLGGLGNIQYF. CDR3 sequence (DNA): TGTGCCAGCACCTTAGGGGGGCTGGGAAACATTCAGTACTTC.